The T cell receptor (beta chain) described here comes from a study of blood T cell repertoires in COVID-19. Study information: Collection of acute and convalescent COVID-19 samples took place in the United States, Italy and Spain. The analysed material was cDNA or gDNA that came from T cells, B-cell-depleted T cells, or PBMCs.

In the study's own analysis: Reference gene primers were amplified, and this amplification served to estimate nucleated cell counts. The repertoire was sequenced with immunoSEQ multiplex PCR; TCRdb's copy has only in-frame clones and lacks some. That table gives V, J and clone size, and the DNA gave D and trimming. This table holds 200,000 to 250,000 clones, around 86% found once. Per the germline V gene, CDR1 is SGHNT and CDR2 is YYREEE (reference sequence). Germline trimming cut 0 bases from V and 5 bases from J; bases unmatched to any gene: 9. The CDR3 loop spans 17 amino acids. The sequenced material came from peripheral blood. The chain uses TRBV5-4 and TRBJ2-1; TRBD2 agrees at 9 bases. This receptor was identified in a man aged 60 to 69 with acute or convalescent COVID-19. The chain's CDR3 is CASSLDGAGGPNNEQFF. The CDR3 coding sequence is TGTGCCAGCAGCTTGGATGGGGCGGGGGGGCCTAACAATGAGCAGTTCTTC.